This T cell receptor (beta chain) was obtained from a study of vaccination and CD4 T cells after COVID-19 (dated by TCRdb to 2022 to 2024). Turning to the overall study: Convalescent patients had a positive SARS-CoV-2 result on nasal swab PCR, and of these patients, several had mild disease and one had severe disease. In the convalescent cohort there were six males and four females, among whom were two Hispanic individuals, seven Caucasians, two Asians and one multiracial person. Participants got two doses of the Pfizer-BioNTech BNT162b2 vaccine (n=8) or two doses of the Moderna mRNA-1273 vaccine (n=2). Post-COVID blood samples were collected from convalescent patients a median of approximately 100 days after diagnosis, with a range of roughly 30 to 170 days. Post-vaccine blood samples were collected a median of approximately 72 days after the second vaccine dose, ranging from about 12 to 241 days. For stimulating the cultures, overlapping spike peptide pools were used, derived from SARS-CoV-2 as well as from the common cold coronaviruses HCoV-NL63, HCoV-OC43 and HCoV-229E. Control cultures used a CEFX viral epitope pool as positive control, an HIV-1 Nef peptide pool as negative control, or no peptide. In under twelve COVID-19 convalescent patients and several infection-naive healthy vaccine recipients, researchers compared the spike-specific CD4+ TCR repertoire from before mRNA vaccination with the repertoire from after.

The table lists this clonotype with a few counts. This receptor's antigen is unknown. Per-base qualities were not stored, and no clone one base away is much larger. General findings and caveats noted by the study authors: In convalescent patients, a median roughly 86% of post-vaccine SARS-CoV-2-reactive clones were detected only after vaccination, suggesting vaccine-specific priming. In convalescent patients, nearly all vaccine-specific clones (304 of 307) were found to be mono-reactive for SARS-CoV-2 spike rather than cross-reactive with common cold coronaviruses. The median number of SARS-CoV-2-reactive clonotypes rose from around 20 after infection to 38 after vaccination, but the change was not significant. Only a relatively small number of convalescent patients were included in the study, and early timepoints following natural infection were not analyzed.

The method was PCR. At the Johns Hopkins FTIC core, DNA from the cultured CD4+ T cells underwent TCR sequencing with the Oncomine TCR Beta short-read assay. The QIAamp micro DNA kit was used to extract genomic DNA from the cultured CD4+ T cells. Oncomine TCR Beta libraries from cultured CD4+ T cells were pooled with unique dual indexes and sequenced on an Illumina iSeq 100. The published analysis was carried out like this. Non-productive sequences were filtered out, and CDR3s that did not start with C, did not end with F or W, or were shorter than 7 amino acids were discarded. Antigen-specific clonotypes were identified using the MANAFEST web application through comparison of peptide-stimulated wells with reference and other culture wells. An FDR below 0.05, an odds ratio above 5, and a productive frequency above 0.1% in at least two of three replicate wells were required for clones to be considered positive. Clonotypes that were significantly expanded in both SARS-CoV-2 spike wells and at least one common cold coronavirus spike condition were defined as cross-reactive. Using R version 3.6.1, CDR3 homology was evaluated through Levenshtein distances (stringdist) along with unrooted phylogenetic trees (ape). Starting from the raw public reads, TCRdb applied fastp trimming at Q25, assembled clones with MiXCR and retained in-frame beta chains. Here each entry gathers all rows of one CDR3 protein and keeps the most common genes and DNA. The V and J calls shown here were made by TCRdb, not taken from the authors' results. For this sample there are fewer than 10,000 distinct CDR3 sequences; 64% appear just once. Roughly 35% of the sample comes from the top ten.

This specimen's treatment or condition label, interpreted: approximately 9-day PBMC culture with coronavirus spike peptide pools or control peptides (ViraFEST assay). To expand antigen-specific T cells with peptide pools and then pick out the expanded clonotypes through TCR sequencing, the study relied on the ViraFEST assay. The convalescent patients' positive SARS-CoV-2 PCR tests were from March to December 2020, which was before the Alpha, Beta and Delta variants emerged in the United States. Each well held millions of PBMCs cultured with roughly 10 ug/ml peptide pools in IMDM containing approximately 4.8% human AB serum and roughly 10 IU/ml IL-2. Half of the culture medium was replaced with fresh IL-2-containing medium on days 3 and 7. Once the cells had been in culture for about 10 days, the EasySep CD4+ T cell isolation kit was used to isolate CD4+ T cells by negative selection. PBMCs were separated from whole blood using Ficoll-Paque Plus gradient centrifugation and then either used fresh or cryopreserved at -140C. Triplicate wells were generally used for each culture condition.

From the germline V gene, CDR1 is ENHRY and CDR2 is SYGVKD. Deletion took 3 bases off V and 4 bases off J, with a span of 12 bases between the germline ends. The CDR3 numbers 14 residues from cysteine through phenylalanine. CDR3 DNA only is kept here, 42 bases in frame from base 1. The rearranged chain carries TRBV10-3 and TRBJ1-1, with a tentative D gene TRBD1 over 5 matching bases. Input material: CD4+ T cells from blood, cultured in vitro. This clonotype was sampled from a human donor who had recovered from COVID-19. Here the CDR3 is given as CAISDDGASTEAFF. The DNA sequence is TGTGCCATCAGTGATGATGGGGCGAGCACTGAAGCTTTCTTT.